Reported below is one T cell receptor beta chain. The data derive from a study of blood T cells in healthy people across ages. A J-beta primer mix and a sample-barcoded 5' primer were used in a second PCR of about 6 to 12 cycles. Every sample returned 3 million or more CDR3-containing paired-end reads. MiXCR, applied by TCRdb to the 5' RACE reads, yields one record per CDR3 protein. The sample carries more than 1 million distinct CDR3 sequences, more than 35% recorded once. From germline, CDR1 is DFQATT and CDR2 SNEGSKA (reference sequence). This CDR3 comprises 15 residues. Trimming shortened V by 3 bases and J by 4 bases, and 15 bases separated the two germline ends.

The source is a woman aged 60 to 75 in good health. Sample: blood. The chain joins TRBV20-1 to TRBJ2-2; D may be TRBD1 or TRBD2 (5 bases each). CDR3 nucleotides: TGCAGTGCTAGTGAGGGGAGCGGTGGCACCGGGGAGCTGTTTTTT. Residues: CSASEGSGGTGELFF.